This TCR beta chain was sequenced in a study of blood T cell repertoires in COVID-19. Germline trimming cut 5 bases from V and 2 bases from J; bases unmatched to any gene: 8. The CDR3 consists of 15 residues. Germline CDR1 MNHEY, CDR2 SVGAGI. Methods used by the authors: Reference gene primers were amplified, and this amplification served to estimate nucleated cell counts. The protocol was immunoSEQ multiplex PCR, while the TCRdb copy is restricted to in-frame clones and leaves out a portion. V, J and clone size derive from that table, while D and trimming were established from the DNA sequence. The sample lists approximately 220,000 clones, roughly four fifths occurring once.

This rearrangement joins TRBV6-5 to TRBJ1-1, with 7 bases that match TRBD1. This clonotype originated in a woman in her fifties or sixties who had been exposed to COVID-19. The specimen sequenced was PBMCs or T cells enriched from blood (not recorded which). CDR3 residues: CASSLEPGGNTEAFF. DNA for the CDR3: TGTGCCAGCAGTCTTGAACCAGGGGGAAACACTGAAGCTTTCTTT.